One sample yielded the 9 T cell receptor beta chains listed below, sequenced in a study of beta chain features in type 1 diabetes. Study results and limitations: Moderate but significant shortening of TCRB CDR3s was recorded in all four CD4+ subsets from Type 1 diabetes patients.

Their recognized antigens are unknown. The entirety of the isolated RNA underwent reverse transcription, so expressed TCRB transcripts were sequenced. Sequencing was performed with immunoSEQ multiplex PCR; in TCRdb, only in-frame clones are kept and a portion is missing. The sample holds hundreds of thousands of clones; 11% to 15% are singletons and the top ten take around 0.04%. Sequencing was done on a sample of naive CD4+ T cells from blood. These receptors were obtained from a man in his late teens or twenties with type 1 diabetes.

This clone has more than one count but fewer than ten. This sequence joins TRBV7-8 and TRBJ2-7; no reliable D call. Trimming took 1 base from V and 6 from J, leaving 10 bases between them. This CDR3 contains 13 residues. CDR1 and CDR2 from the germline V gene are SGHVS and FQNEAQ. For the CDR3, the DNA is TGTGCCAGCAGCTTAGTCGGCTATTCCGAGCAGTACTTC. This translates into CASSLVGYSEQYF. Filled out from reference TRBV7-8 and TRBJ2-7, the complete variable domain reads GAGVSQSPRYKVAKRGQDVALRCDPISGHVSLFWYQQALGQGPEFLTYFQNEAQLDKSGLPSDRFFAERPEGSVSTLKIQRTQQEDSAVYLCASSLVGYSEQYFGPGTRLTVT.

This sequence joins TRBV5-6 and TRBJ2-7; 7 bases map to TRBD2. CDR3 length: 13 amino acids. Trimming took 1 base from V and 4 from J; bases not matched to a gene: 2. CDR1 is SGHDT and CDR2 is YYEEEE in the germline V gene. The CDR3 DNA sequence: TGTGCCAGCAGCTTGCAGGGAGGGTACGAGCAGTACTTC. The encoded protein is CASSLQGGYEQYF.

Points on this clone: The same CDR3 arises from other DNA sequences in this sample as well. This rearrangement joins TRBV20-1 to TRBJ2-7; no clear D gene. Germline values: CDR1 DFQATT, CDR2 SNEGSKA (reference sequence). V was shortened by 5 bases and J by 1 base, with 3 bases between the two germline ends. The CDR3 is 10 amino acids. Written as DNA, the CDR3 is TGCAGTGCTGGATCCTACGAGCAGTACTTC. It codes for CSAGSYEQYF.

This clone has more than one count but fewer than ten. This chain joins TRBV6-1 and TRBJ1-4, with a possible D match to TRBD1 (5 bases). Trimming cost V 4 bases and J 8 bases, with 20 bases left between them. The CDR3 covers 16 residues. In germline, CDR1 is MNHNS, CDR2 SASEGT. The CDR3 region is CASSALRSGDREKLFF. The CDR3 nucleotides read TGTGCCAGCAGTGCCCTACGGTCGGGGGATCGGGAAAAACTGTTTTTT.

The chain is built from TRBV6-1 and TRBJ1-2; no firm D call. Germline V gene data show CDR1 as MNHNS and CDR2 as SASEGT. V gave up 4 bases and J gave up 2 bases, with 8 bases separating them. This CDR3 spans 13 amino acids. The CDR3 region has the DNA TGTGCCAGCAGTGTGGAGGGAAACTATGGCTACACCTTC. This codes for CASSVEGNYGYTF.

V and J are TRBV5-1 and TRBJ2-5, with TRBD2 identical over 9 bases. CDR1 and CDR2 (germline): SGHRS, YFSETQ. The CDR3 consists of 14 residues. V shed 4 bases and J 2 bases; nucleotides not matched to a gene: 3. The CDR3 reads CASSGSGGQETQYF. CDR3 in DNA: TGCGCCAGCAGCGGTAGCGGGGGACAAGAGACCCAGTACTTC.

The J gene is TRBJ2-3, the V gene TRBV5-1, with D unresolved. Trimming left V 0 bases short and J 3 bases short, with 11 bases between. There are 15 residues in the CDR3. In germline, CDR1 is SGHRS, CDR2 YFSETQ. This CDR3 reads CASSLAGQATDTQYF. The CDR3 DNA reads TGCGCCAGCAGCTTGGCCGGGCAGGCGACAGATACGCAGTATTTT.

The V and J genes are TRBV6-1 and TRBJ2-4; 8 nucleotides align to TRBD1. Germline CDR1 MNHNS, CDR2 SASEGT. The V segment lost 4 bases and the J segment 2 bases; nucleotides outside the gene matches: 7. The CDR3 runs 16 residues. DNA for the CDR3: TGTGCCAGCAGTGGCTCGGACAGGGCATCCAAAAACATTCAGTACTTC. Translating gives CASSGSDRASKNIQYF.

This clone was detected a few times. The genes are TRBV5-1 and TRBJ2-1, with TRBD2 matching over 9 bases. The trim removed 2 bases at V and 6 bases at J, leaving 6 bases unmatched. The V gene's germline CDR1 is SGHRS and CDR2 YFSETQ. The CDR3 has 15 residues. The chain's CDR3 is CASSFLAGDVNEQFF. The CDR3 bases are TGCGCCAGCAGCTTTTTAGCGGGGGACGTCAATGAGCAGTTCTTC.